This T cell receptor (beta chain) was sequenced in a study of cytotoxic CD8 clonotypes in ibrutinib-treated CLL. V gave up 0 bases and J gave up 7 bases, with 11 bases separating them. The germline V gene encodes CDR1 LGHNA and CDR2 YSLEER. The CDR3 is 14 amino acids. Here immunoSEQ multiplex PCR was the method, and the copy in TCRdb shows in-frame clones only, minus some. Found here are 140,000 to 150,000 clones, 76% of them singletons; the top ten hold about 5%. Specimen: PBMCs, collected after 24 months of ibrutinib treatment. The sequence was obtained from a human donor with chronic lymphocytic leukemia. The J gene is TRBJ2-3, the V gene TRBV4-3; no definite D call. The CDR3 region is CASSQDRAPHTQYF. The CDR3 DNA reads as TGCGCCAGCAGCCAAGATCGGGCCCCCCATACGCAGTATTTT.